The present T cell receptor beta chain was sequenced within a study of blood T cell repertoires in COVID-19. TCRdb keeps only in-frame clones here, not all; method: immunoSEQ multiplex PCR. The sample holds a few hundred thousand clones, over 75% seen once. Germline loops: CDR1 SGHNT, CDR2 YYREEE (reference sequence). This CDR3 has 14 residues. V lost 4 bases, J lost 0 bases, and 8 bases lay in between. This receptor was identified in a woman aged 65 to 85 with COVID-19, enrolled during active disease. Sequenced material: peripheral blood. The chain is built from TRBV5-4 and TRBJ1-3; the D is unclear. CDR3 sequence reads: CASSREASGNTIYF. In nucleotides, the CDR3 is TGTGCCAGCAGCCGGGAGGCCTCTGGAAACACCATATATTTT.